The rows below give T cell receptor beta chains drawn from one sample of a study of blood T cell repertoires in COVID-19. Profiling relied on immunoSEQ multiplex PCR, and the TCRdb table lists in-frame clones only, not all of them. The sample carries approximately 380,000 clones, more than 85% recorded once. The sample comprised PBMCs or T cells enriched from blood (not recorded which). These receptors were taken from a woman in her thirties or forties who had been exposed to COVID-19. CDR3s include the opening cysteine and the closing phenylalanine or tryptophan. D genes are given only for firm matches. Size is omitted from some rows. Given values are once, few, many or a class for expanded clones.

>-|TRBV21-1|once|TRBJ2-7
TGTGCCAGCAGCAAAGTTTGGAGACTAGCGGGACCGATTGTTGCCTACGAGCAGTACTTC
CASSKVWRLAGPIVAYEQYF
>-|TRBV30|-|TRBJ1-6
TGTGCCTGGAGTGTACAGGATTCACCCCTCCACTTT
CAWSVQDSPLHF
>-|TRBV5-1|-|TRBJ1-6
TGCGCCAGCAGCTTCAAGGACGGACTTAATTCACCCCTCCACTTT
CASSFKDGLNSPLHF
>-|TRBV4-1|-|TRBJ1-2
TGCGCCAGCAGCCAAGATCGTGCCAGGGGATCCGGTGGCTACACCTTC
CASSQDRARGSGGYTF
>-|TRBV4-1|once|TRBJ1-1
TGCGCCAGCAGCCAAACTCCCAGGAGGCCTGAAGCTTTCTTT
CASSQTPRRPEAFF
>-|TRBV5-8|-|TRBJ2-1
TGTGCCAGCAGTACGGACTCCTCCTACAATGAGCAGTTCTTC
CASSTDSSYNEQFF
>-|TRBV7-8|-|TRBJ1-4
TGTGCCAGCAGCTTAAAGAGGGCAACTAATGAAAAACTGTTTTTT
CASSLKRATNEKLFF
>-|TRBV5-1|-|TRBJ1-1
TGCGCCAGCAGCGGAGGGCCCATGAACACTGAAGCTTTCTTT
CASSGGPMNTEAFF
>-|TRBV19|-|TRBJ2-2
TGTGCCAGTAGTCTCGGGGGAGCCAGGACCGGGGAGCTGTTTTTT
CASSLGGARTGELFF
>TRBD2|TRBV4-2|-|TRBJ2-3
TGTGCCAGCAGCCAAGAAACCGTGGCGGGAGTTACAGATACGCAGTATTTT
CASSQETVAGVTDTQYF
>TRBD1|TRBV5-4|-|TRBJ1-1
TGTGCCAGCAGCGGACAGGTAAACACTGAAGCTTTCTTT
CASSGQVNTEAFF
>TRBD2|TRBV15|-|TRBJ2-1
TGTGCCACCGGGACCCCGGGCGGGAGACTCTACAATGAGCAGTTCTTC
CATGTPGGRLYNEQFF
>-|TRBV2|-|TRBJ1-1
TGTGCCAGCAGTGAAGCGAGGAGGGGCGGCACTGAAGCTTTCTTT
CASSEARRGGTEAFF
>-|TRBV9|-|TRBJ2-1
TGTGCCAGCAGCGTTTGGGGCACAGGGCCACTCGATGAGCAGTTCTTC
CASSVWGTGPLDEQFF
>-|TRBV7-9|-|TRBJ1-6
TGTGCCAGCAGCTCCAGGGCGTTGTATAATTCACCCCTCCACTTT
CASSSRALYNSPLHF
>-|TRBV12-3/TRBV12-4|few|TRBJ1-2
TGTGCCAGCAGTTTAGCGGCCACTGGCTACACCTTC
CASSLAATGYTF
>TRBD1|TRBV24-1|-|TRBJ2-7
TGTGCCACCAGTGATTCGACAGGGGGCCTCTACGAGCAGTACTTC
CATSDSTGGLYEQYF
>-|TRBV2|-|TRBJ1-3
TGTGCCAGCAGTGAAGACAGTCTCGTCTCTGGAAACACCATATATTTT
CASSEDSLVSGNTIYF
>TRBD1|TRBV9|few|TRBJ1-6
TGTGCCAGTAGCCCGGGACAGGGGACGCCCCTCCACTTT
CASSPGQGTPLHF
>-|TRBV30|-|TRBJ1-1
TGTGCCTGGAGTCCGGACCGGGTGGAGGTTCGGGAAGCTTTCTTT
CAWSPDRVEVREAFF
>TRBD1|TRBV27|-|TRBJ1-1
TGTGCCAGCAGTTTAGGGGACAGATACACTGAAGCTTTCTTT
CASSLGDRYTEAFF
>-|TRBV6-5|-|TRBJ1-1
TGTGCCAGCAGTCGACAGTCTTACACTGAAGCTTTCTTT
CASSRQSYTEAFF
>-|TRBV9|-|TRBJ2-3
TGTGCCAGCAGCCGAGACGCGTCCCCGGGACTTAGCACAGATACGCAGTATTTT
CASSRDASPGLSTDTQYF
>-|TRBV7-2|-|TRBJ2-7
TGTGCCAGCCGCATAAGATGGGGGGCCTACGAGCAGTACTTC
CASRIRWGAYEQYF